One and the same sample provided the 10 T cell receptor beta chains below, sequenced in a study of blood T cell repertoires in COVID-19. The method was immunoSEQ multiplex PCR; TCRdb's version includes in-frame clones alone and lacks a portion of them. The sample yields around 130,000 clones, about 85% seen once. The sequenced material came from peripheral blood. The source of these receptors is a man aged 60 to 69 with acute or convalescent COVID-19.

This clone has only one observation. The rearrangement joins TRBV7-8 to TRBJ2-7; weak D call: TRBD2 (5 bases). The CDR3 runs 15 residues. Germline-derived CDR1 and CDR2 are SGHVS and FQNEAQ. Deletions cut 5 bases from V and 7 bases from J, with 21 bases between. The CDR3 DNA reads as TGTGCCAGCAGCGCCCTCCGGCTAGGTTCGGGAGAGCAGTACTTC. This codes for CASSALRLGSGEQYF.

The chain uses TRBV7-2 and TRBJ2-5; TRBD2 matches 9 bases. This CDR3 is 16 amino acids long. Germline V gene lookup returns CDR1 SGHTA and CDR2 FQGNSA. V was clipped by 5 bases and J by 1 base; unmatched bases: 8. CDR3 protein: CASSLNAGGIQETQYF. The CDR3 nucleotides are TGTGCCAGCAGCCTTAACGCGGGAGGGATCCAAGAGACCCAGTACTTC.

J is TRBJ1-1 and V is TRBV29-1; maybe TRBD1 (6 bases). This CDR3 is built from 14 residues. V was shortened by 6 bases and J by 4 bases, with 18 bases between the two germline ends. The germline gives CDR1 SQVTM, CDR2 ANQGSEA. CDR3 loop: CSVSVGHTVTEAFF. For the CDR3, the DNA is TGCAGCGTCAGCGTGGGACACACTGTCACTGAAGCTTTCTTT. The whole variable domain, filled in from reference TRBV29-1 and TRBJ1-1, reads SAVISQKPSRDICQRGTSLTIQCQVDSQVTMMFWYRQQPGQSLTLIATANQGSEATYESGFVIDKFPISRPNLTFSTLTVSNMSPEDSSIYLCSVSVGHTVTEAFFGQGTRLTVV.

The chain uses TRBV5-6 and TRBJ2-7, with TRBD2 as a possible D gene (7 bases). This CDR3 region has 17 residues. V lost 0 bases and J lost 2, with 18 bases in between. The germline gives CDR1 SGHDT, CDR2 YYEEEE. CDR3 loop: CASSLALGGGRTYEQYF. In DNA form, the CDR3 reads TGTGCCAGCAGCTTGGCCTTGGGAGGGGGAAGAACCTACGAGCAGTACTTC. The full variable domain, with the rest looked up from reference TRBV5-6 and TRBJ2-7, is DAGVTQSPTHLIKTRGQQVTLRCSPKSGHDTVSWYQQALGQGPQFIFQYYEEEERQRGNFPDRFSGHQFPNYSSELNVNALLLGDSALYLCASSLALGGGRTYEQYFGPGTRLTVT.

This clone was counted many times. This chain joins TRBV6-2 or TRBV6-3 and TRBJ1-1; D uncertain. Trimming pared 5 bases from V and 0 bases from J, leaving 7 bases between. This CDR3 spans 13 amino acids. Germline V gene sequence: CDR1 MNHEY, CDR2 SVGEGT. The CDR3 protein is CASSRELNTEAFF. The CDR3 coding sequence is TGTGCCAGCAGTCGGGAGTTGAACACTGAAGCTTTCTTT.

This chain connects TRBV19 to TRBJ2-7; D is ambiguous. CDR1 is LNHDA and CDR2 is SQIVND in the germline V gene (reference sequence). V lost 2 bases, J lost 5 bases, and 13 bases lay in between. The CDR3 length is 14 residues. DNA for the CDR3: TGTGCCAGTAGTATACGGGTCCAAGCCGACGAGCAGTACTTC. Translating it yields CASSIRVQADEQYF.

The V gene is TRBV27, the J gene TRBJ2-6; TRBD2 agrees at 7 bases. J lost 2 bases, V lost 4 bases, and 2 bases had no gene match. Germline V gives CDR1 MNHEY, CDR2 SMNVEV (reference sequence). The CDR3 contains 15 residues. The CDR3 bases are TGTGCCAGCAGTTCCGCGGGGGCTGGGGCCAACGTCCTGACTTTC. Its protein product is CASSSAGAGANVLTF.

As to this clone: Distinct nucleotide sequences in the sample also encode this CDR3. This chain connects TRBV28 to TRBJ1-4; TRBD1 agrees at 10 bases. CDR1 and CDR2 from the germline V gene are MDHEN and SYDVKM. The V gene end was trimmed by 4 bases and the J gene end by 8 bases; junction bases not matched to a gene: 10. The CDR3 runs 16 residues. CDR3 bases: TGTGCCAGCAGTTCCCTTTCCGGGACAGGGGACGAAAAACTGTTTTTT. Protein: CASSSLSGTGDEKLFF.

This clone appeared many times. CDR3 region: CATSRDRTGGPDTQYF. The CDR3 region has the DNA TGTGCCACCAGCAGAGATAGGACGGGAGGCCCAGATACGCAGTATTTT. This chain joins TRBV15 and TRBJ2-3; 7 bases match TRBD2. The CDR3 has 16 residues. With V trimmed by 0 bases and J by 4 bases, 7 bases remained unmatched. Per germline, CDR1 LNHNV and CDR2 YYDKDF (reference sequence).

This clone has only a few counts. The genes are TRBV19 and TRBJ1-1; D gene ambiguous. This CDR3 is built from 12 residues. Trimming removed 4 bases from V and 3 bases from J, with 6 bases in between. Germline V lookup: CDR1 LNHDA, CDR2 SQIVND (reference sequence). CDR3 in DNA: TGTGCCAGTAGTAGGGCCGACACTGAAGCTTTCTTT. This encodes CASSRADTEAFF.